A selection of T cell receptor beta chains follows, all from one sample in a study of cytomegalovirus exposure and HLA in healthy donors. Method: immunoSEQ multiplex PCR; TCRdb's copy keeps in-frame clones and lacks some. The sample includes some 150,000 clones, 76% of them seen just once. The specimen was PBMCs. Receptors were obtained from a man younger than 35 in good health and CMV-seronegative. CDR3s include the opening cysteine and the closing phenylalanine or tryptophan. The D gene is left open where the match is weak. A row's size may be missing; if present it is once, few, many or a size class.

CDR3 DNA: TGTGCCAGCAGCTTAGAGGACAATAATTCACCCCTCCACTTT
CDR3 protein: CASSLEDNNSPLHF
D gene: .
J gene: TRBJ1-6
clone size: .
V gene: TRBV11-3
CDR3 length: 14

CDR3 DNA: TGTGCCAGCAGCTATTTGACCGGGGCACAGGGGGCATCCTACAATGAGCAGTTCTTC
CDR3 protein: CASSYLTGAQGASYNEQFF
D gene: TRBD1
J gene: TRBJ2-1
clone size: .
V gene: TRBV7-3
CDR3 length: 19

CDR3 DNA: TGTGCCAGTAGTTACTGGGACTCCGGGGCAGATACGCAGTATTTT
CDR3 protein: CASSYWDSGADTQYF
D gene: .
J gene: TRBJ2-3
clone size: .
V gene: TRBV19
CDR3 length: 15

CDR3 DNA: TGTGCCAGCAGTTTCGCGATGACAGGGGGAAACACCATATATTTT
CDR3 protein: CASSFAMTGGNTIYF
D gene: TRBD1
J gene: TRBJ1-3
clone size: .
V gene: TRBV28
CDR3 length: 15

CDR3 DNA: TGTGCCAGCAGTGCGACAGGTGACTATGGCTACACCTTC
CDR3 protein: CASSATGDYGYTF
D gene: .
J gene: TRBJ1-2
clone size: .
V gene: TRBV6-6
CDR3 length: 13

CDR3 DNA: TGTGCCTGGAGCCCCCAGGGTAGTGGCTACACCTTC
CDR3 protein: CAWSPQGSGYTF
D gene: .
J gene: TRBJ1-2
clone size: .
V gene: TRBV30
CDR3 length: 12

CDR3 DNA: TGTGCCAGCAGTTTACGACAGCAGGACACTGAAGCTTTCTTT
CDR3 protein: CASSLRQQDTEAFF
D gene: .
J gene: TRBJ1-1
clone size: few
V gene: TRBV6-5
CDR3 length: 14

CDR3 DNA: TGTGCCAGTAGTATTGGGTGGGTGTCAGGCAGGGGTTACAATGAGCAGTTCTTC
CDR3 protein: CASSIGWVSGRGYNEQFF
D gene: .
J gene: TRBJ2-1
clone size: few
V gene: TRBV19
CDR3 length: 18

CDR3 DNA: TGTGCCAGCAGAGATGCAGGGGGCCACACTGAAGCTTTCTTT
CDR3 protein: CASRDAGGHTEAFF
D gene: TRBD1
J gene: TRBJ1-1
clone size: .
V gene: TRBV2
CDR3 length: 14

CDR3 DNA: TGTGCCAGCAGCCAAGACCTAGCGGGAGGCCCCCCAGATACGCAGTATTTT
CDR3 protein: CASSQDLAGGPPDTQYF
D gene: TRBD2
J gene: TRBJ2-3
clone size: .
V gene: TRBV4-2
CDR3 length: 17

CDR3 DNA: TGCGCCAGCAGCTTCCATGGCAGTGAAGCTTTCTTT
CDR3 protein: CASSFHGSEAFF
D gene: .
J gene: TRBJ1-1
clone size: .
V gene: TRBV5-1
CDR3 length: 12

CDR3 DNA: TGCGCCAGCAGCGCGACTAGCGGGGCCCCGAGCTCCTACAATGAGCAGTTCTTC
CDR3 protein: CASSATSGAPSSYNEQFF
D gene: TRBD2
J gene: TRBJ2-1
clone size: .
V gene: TRBV5-1
CDR3 length: 18

CDR3 DNA: TGTGCCAGCAGCCCTCGCTCACTAGCGGGAGTAGGCAATGAGCAGTTCTTC
CDR3 protein: CASSPRSLAGVGNEQFF
D gene: TRBD2
J gene: TRBJ2-1
clone size: .
V gene: TRBV7-9
CDR3 length: 17

CDR3 DNA: TGTGCCAGCAGCCGGACAGGGGATCGGGATGAAAAACTGTTTTTT
CDR3 protein: CASSRTGDRDEKLFF
D gene: TRBD1
J gene: TRBJ1-4
clone size: .
V gene: TRBV5-4
CDR3 length: 15

CDR3 DNA: TGCGCCAGCAGCCAAGAGGCGGGGGACTACAATGAGCAGTTCTTC
CDR3 protein: CASSQEAGDYNEQFF
D gene: TRBD2
J gene: TRBJ2-1
clone size: .
V gene: TRBV4-1
CDR3 length: 15

CDR3 DNA: TGTGCCAGCCAGGGGTTCAACGGCTACACCTTC
CDR3 protein: CASQGFNGYTF
D gene: .
J gene: TRBJ1-2
clone size: once
V gene: TRBV19
CDR3 length: 11

CDR3 DNA: TGTGCCAGCAAGGGCAGGGGCGACCCCTTAAGCAATCAGCCCCAGCATTTT
CDR3 protein: CASKGRGDPLSNQPQHF
D gene: .
J gene: TRBJ1-5
clone size: .
V gene: TRBV27
CDR3 length: 17

CDR3 DNA: TGTGCCAGCAGGCTCTTGGGACAGCCTAACTATGGCTACACCTTC
CDR3 protein: CASRLLGQPNYGYTF
D gene: TRBD1
J gene: TRBJ1-2
clone size: .
V gene: TRBV6-5
CDR3 length: 15

CDR3 DNA: TGTGCCAGCTATTTTCGAGAGGGCTCCTACAATGAGCAGTTCTTC
CDR3 protein: CASYFREGSYNEQFF
D gene: .
J gene: TRBJ2-1
clone size: .
V gene: TRBV18
CDR3 length: 15

CDR3 DNA: TGTGCCAGCAGTTTATTGGTACAGGGGGCAGGTAATCAGCCCCAGCATTTT
CDR3 protein: CASSLLVQGAGNQPQHF
D gene: TRBD1
J gene: TRBJ1-5
clone size: few
V gene: TRBV28
CDR3 length: 17

CDR3 DNA: TGCAGCGCCGACTGGCCTAGGGGGGAGGGGACTGAAGCTTTCTTT
CDR3 protein: CSADWPRGEGTEAFF
D gene: .
J gene: TRBJ1-1
clone size: .
V gene: TRBV29-1
CDR3 length: 15

CDR3 DNA: TGTGCCAGCACCAAACAGCTCTCTGGAAACACCATATATTTT
CDR3 protein: CASTKQLSGNTIYF
D gene: .
J gene: TRBJ1-3
clone size: .
V gene: TRBV6-1
CDR3 length: 14

CDR3 DNA: TGTGCCAGTAATAACAGGGGGCGCGACTATGGCTACACCTTC
CDR3 protein: CASNNRGRDYGYTF
D gene: TRBD1
J gene: TRBJ1-2
clone size: .
V gene: TRBV19
CDR3 length: 14

CDR3 DNA: TGTGCCAGCAGCTTATTGTCGGGAGTGCCGGCCGGGGAGCTGTTTTTT
CDR3 protein: CASSLLSGVPAGELFF
D gene: .
J gene: TRBJ2-2
clone size: .
V gene: TRBV7-8
CDR3 length: 16

CDR3 DNA: TGTGCCAGCGGGCAGACCCTCAGCTCCTACGAGCAGTACTTC
CDR3 protein: CASGQTLSSYEQYF
D gene: .
J gene: TRBJ2-7
clone size: .
V gene: TRBV14
CDR3 length: 14

CDR3 DNA: TGTGCCAGAAGCTTGGGTCCCGGGACTAGCGGGAGGGGGGGGTCCTACGAGCAGTACTTC
CDR3 protein: CARSLGPGTSGRGGSYEQYF
D gene: TRBD2
J gene: TRBJ2-7
clone size: .
V gene: TRBV5-3
CDR3 length: 20

CDR3 DNA: TGTGCCAGCAGTTCCCTAGGGGGGGTTGGCTACACCTTC
CDR3 protein: CASSSLGGVGYTF
D gene: .
J gene: TRBJ1-2
clone size: .
V gene: TRBV27
CDR3 length: 13

CDR3 DNA: TGTGCCTGGAGTGTACCCGGGGGGGCGCAAGACGAGCAGTACTTC
CDR3 protein: CAWSVPGGAQDEQYF
D gene: TRBD2
J gene: TRBJ2-7
clone size: .
V gene: TRBV30
CDR3 length: 15

CDR3 DNA: TGTGCCAGCTCTACAGGGGTCAACTCTGGAAACACCATATATTTT
CDR3 protein: CASSTGVNSGNTIYF
D gene: TRBD1
J gene: TRBJ1-3
clone size: .
V gene: TRBV6-1
CDR3 length: 15

CDR3 DNA: TGTGCCAGCAGCTTGAGGGACAGTAAATACTCTGGGGCCAACGTCCTGACTTTC
CDR3 protein: CASSLRDSKYSGANVLTF
D gene: TRBD1
J gene: TRBJ2-6
clone size: .
V gene: TRBV5-6
CDR3 length: 18

CDR3 DNA: TGTGCCAGCTCACCACGAGGCAGTTCATTCAGGGGAGAGCAGTACTTC
CDR3 protein: CASSPRGSSFRGEQYF
D gene: .
J gene: TRBJ2-7
clone size: .
V gene: TRBV18
CDR3 length: 16

CDR3 DNA: TGCGCCAGCGGCTTGCAGGACAGCTACAATGAGCAGTTCTTC
CDR3 protein: CASGLQDSYNEQFF
D gene: .
J gene: TRBJ2-1
clone size: once
V gene: TRBV5-1
CDR3 length: 14

CDR3 DNA: TGTGCCATCAGTGTGAGCCCGATCTACGAGCAGTACTTC
CDR3 protein: CAISVSPIYEQYF
D gene: .
J gene: TRBJ2-7
clone size: .
V gene: TRBV10-3
CDR3 length: 13

CDR3 DNA: TGTGCCAGCAGTGAGGGACACGCCGGTTCAGGAGATACGCAGTATTTT
CDR3 protein: CASSEGHAGSGDTQYF
D gene: .
J gene: TRBJ2-3
clone size: few
V gene: TRBV6-1
CDR3 length: 16

CDR3 DNA: TGTGCCAGCAGTCTCGACAGGAACACTGAAGCTTTCTTT
CDR3 protein: CASSLDRNTEAFF
D gene: .
J gene: TRBJ1-1
clone size: .
V gene: TRBV28
CDR3 length: 13

CDR3 DNA: TGTGCCAGCAGCTCCCAGGGACAACTGACCTACGAGCAGTACTTC
CDR3 protein: CASSSQGQLTYEQYF
D gene: .
J gene: TRBJ2-7
clone size: .
V gene: TRBV11-1
CDR3 length: 15

CDR3 DNA: TGTGCCAGCAGCCGACTAGCGGGACCCAACGAGCAGTACTTC
CDR3 protein: CASSRLAGPNEQYF
D gene: TRBD2
J gene: TRBJ2-7
clone size: .
V gene: TRBV7-2
CDR3 length: 14

CDR3 DNA: TGCGCCAGCAGCTTGGTGGCTAGCGGGAGGAATTACGAGCAGTACTTC
CDR3 protein: CASSLVASGRNYEQYF
D gene: TRBD2
J gene: TRBJ2-7
clone size: .
V gene: TRBV5-1
CDR3 length: 16

CDR3 DNA: TGTGCCAGCAGCTCTAGCGGGGTCGCCTACGAGCAGTACTTC
CDR3 protein: CASSSSGVAYEQYF
D gene: TRBD2
J gene: TRBJ2-7
clone size: .
V gene: TRBV7-9
CDR3 length: 14

CDR3 DNA: TGTGCCAGCAGTGAATGGCTAGCGGGTAGCACAGATACGCAGTATTTT
CDR3 protein: CASSEWLAGSTDTQYF
D gene: TRBD2
J gene: TRBJ2-3
clone size: once
V gene: TRBV2
CDR3 length: 16

CDR3 DNA: TGTGCCAGCAGCGAGGGCATTAACTATGGCTACACCTTC
CDR3 protein: CASSEGINYGYTF
D gene: .
J gene: TRBJ1-2
clone size: .
V gene: TRBV7-3
CDR3 length: 13

CDR3 DNA: TGTGCCAGCAGTTATTGGGGGGGAGAAGCTTTCTTT
CDR3 protein: CASSYWGGEAFF
D gene: .
J gene: TRBJ1-1
clone size: few
V gene: TRBV6-5
CDR3 length: 12

CDR3 DNA: TGTGCCAGCAGTAGCTTAGTAGAACACACTGAAGCTTTCTTT
CDR3 protein: CASSSLVEHTEAFF
D gene: .
J gene: TRBJ1-1
clone size: .
V gene: TRBV7-9
CDR3 length: 14

CDR3 DNA: TGTGCCAGTAGTATAGTAGCGGGAGGGCAGTTCTTC
CDR3 protein: CASSIVAGGQFF
D gene: TRBD2
J gene: TRBJ2-1
clone size: .
V gene: TRBV19
CDR3 length: 12

CDR3 DNA: TGTGCCAGCAGTTTCCCTATGGCGGTAGGCTACACCTTC
CDR3 protein: CASSFPMAVGYTF
D gene: .
J gene: TRBJ1-2
clone size: .
V gene: TRBV28
CDR3 length: 13

CDR3 DNA: TGTGCCAGCAGCTTAGACAGGGGAGCGAACACTGAAGCTTTCTTT
CDR3 protein: CASSLDRGANTEAFF
D gene: TRBD1
J gene: TRBJ1-1
clone size: .
V gene: TRBV13
CDR3 length: 15

CDR3 DNA: TGTGCCAGCAGCGAAGGAGACAGGGGGCCTGGAAACACCATATATTTT
CDR3 protein: CASSEGDRGPGNTIYF
D gene: TRBD1
J gene: TRBJ1-3
clone size: .
V gene: TRBV9
CDR3 length: 16

CDR3 DNA: TGTGCCAGCAGTTTATTTGGGGGCGACAGCACAGATACGCAGTATTTT
CDR3 protein: CASSLFGGDSTDTQYF
D gene: .
J gene: TRBJ2-3
clone size: .
V gene: TRBV28
CDR3 length: 16

CDR3 DNA: TGCGCCAGCAGCTCCAAAGAGACCCAGTACTTC
CDR3 protein: CASSSKETQYF
D gene: .
J gene: TRBJ2-5
clone size: .
V gene: TRBV5-1
CDR3 length: 11

CDR3 DNA: TGCGCCAGCAGCACGGGTCCCAGTACAGATACGCAGTATTTT
CDR3 protein: CASSTGPSTDTQYF
D gene: .
J gene: TRBJ2-3
clone size: .
V gene: TRBV5-1
CDR3 length: 14

CDR3 DNA: TGCGCCAGCAGCCGACCCGGATCCGACAGGGTAACAGATACGCAGTATTTT
CDR3 protein: CASSRPGSDRVTDTQYF
D gene: TRBD1
J gene: TRBJ2-3
clone size: .
V gene: TRBV5-1
CDR3 length: 17

CDR3 DNA: TGTGCCTGGAGTGGAGATCCGAACACTGAAGCTTTCTTT
CDR3 protein: CAWSGDPNTEAFF
D gene: .
J gene: TRBJ1-1
clone size: .
V gene: TRBV30
CDR3 length: 13

CDR3 DNA: TGCGCCAGCAGTGAGACAGGGAATCGGTACACTGAAGCTTTCTTT
CDR3 protein: CASSETGNRYTEAFF
D gene: .
J gene: TRBJ1-1
clone size: .
V gene: TRBV10-2
CDR3 length: 15